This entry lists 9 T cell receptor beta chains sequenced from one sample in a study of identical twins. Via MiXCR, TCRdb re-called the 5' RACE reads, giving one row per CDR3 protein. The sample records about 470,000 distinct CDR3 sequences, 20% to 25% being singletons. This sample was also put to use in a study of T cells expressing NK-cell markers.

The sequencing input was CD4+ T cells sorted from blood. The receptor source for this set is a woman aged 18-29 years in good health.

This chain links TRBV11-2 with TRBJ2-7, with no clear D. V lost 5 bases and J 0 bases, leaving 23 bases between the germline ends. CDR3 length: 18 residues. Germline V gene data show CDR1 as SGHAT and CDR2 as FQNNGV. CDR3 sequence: CASSRFQLKDLYSYEQYF. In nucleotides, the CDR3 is TGTGCCAGCAGCAGATTTCAGCTCAAGGACCTCTACTCCTACGAGCAGTACTTC.

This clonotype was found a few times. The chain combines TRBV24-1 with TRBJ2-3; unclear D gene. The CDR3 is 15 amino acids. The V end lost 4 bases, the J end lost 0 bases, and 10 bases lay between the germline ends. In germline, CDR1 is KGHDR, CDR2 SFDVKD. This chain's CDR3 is CATSEGGASTDTQYF. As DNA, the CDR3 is TGTGCCACCAGTGAGGGCGGAGCAAGCACAGATACGCAGTATTTT.

The CDR3 region has the DNA TGTGCCAGCAGTGCCCGGGACTCCTACGAGCAGTACTTC. It codes for CASSARDSYEQYF. V gene TRBV27 combines with J gene TRBJ2-7; possibly TRBD2 for D (5 bases). The CDR3 is 13 residues long. Deletions cut 5 bases from V and 0 bases from J, with 8 bases between. From germline, CDR1 is MNHEY and CDR2 SMNVEV (reference sequence).

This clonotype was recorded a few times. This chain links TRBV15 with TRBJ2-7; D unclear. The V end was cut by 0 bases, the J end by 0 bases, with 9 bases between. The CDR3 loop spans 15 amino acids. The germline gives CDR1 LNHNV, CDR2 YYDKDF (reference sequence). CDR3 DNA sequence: TGTGCCACCAGCAGAGAGGCGCGGAGCTCCTACGAGCAGTACTTC. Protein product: CATSREARSSYEQYF.

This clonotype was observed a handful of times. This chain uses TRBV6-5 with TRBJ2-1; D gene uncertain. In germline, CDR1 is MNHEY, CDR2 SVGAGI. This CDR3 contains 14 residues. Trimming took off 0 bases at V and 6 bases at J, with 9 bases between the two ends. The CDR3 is CASSYSRPANEQFF. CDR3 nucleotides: TGTGCCAGCAGTTACTCCAGGCCGGCCAATGAGCAGTTCTTC.

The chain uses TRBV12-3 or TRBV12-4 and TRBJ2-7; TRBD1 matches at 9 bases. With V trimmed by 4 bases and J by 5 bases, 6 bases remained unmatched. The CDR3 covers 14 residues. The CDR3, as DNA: TGTGCCAGCAGTTCCTCCGGGACAGGGAACGAGCAGTACTTC. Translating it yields CASSSSGTGNEQYF.

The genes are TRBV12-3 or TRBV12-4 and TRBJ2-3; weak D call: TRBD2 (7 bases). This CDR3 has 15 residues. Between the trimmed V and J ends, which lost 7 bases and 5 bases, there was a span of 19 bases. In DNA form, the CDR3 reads TGTGCCAGCACCCCTATCGGGGGGCGCGGAGATACGCAGTATTTT. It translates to CASTPIGGRGDTQYF.

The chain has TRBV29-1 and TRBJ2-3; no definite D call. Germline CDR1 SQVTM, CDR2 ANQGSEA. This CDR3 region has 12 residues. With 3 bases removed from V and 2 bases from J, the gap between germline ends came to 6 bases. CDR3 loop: CSVDPNTDTQYF. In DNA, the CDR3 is TGCAGCGTTGACCCCAACACAGATACGCAGTATTTT.

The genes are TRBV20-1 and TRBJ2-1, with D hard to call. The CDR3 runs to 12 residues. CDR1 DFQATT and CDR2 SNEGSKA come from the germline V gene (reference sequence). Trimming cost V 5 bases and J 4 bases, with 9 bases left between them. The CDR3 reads CSALAVYNEQFF. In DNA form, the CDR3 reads TGCAGTGCTCTCGCGGTGTACAATGAGCAGTTCTTC.